This T cell receptor beta chain was recovered during a study of shared clonotypes between healthy human individuals. Findings of the study overall: Since donors were few, the genetic and exposure-history diversity represented was limited.

Those who donated were healthy HIV-negative adults, with no recent acute infections or vaccinations reported. Concerning this clone itself: Its target is unknown.

Germline V gives CDR1 SSHAT, CDR2 FNYEAQ (reference sequence). Deletions cut 3 bases from V and 7 bases from J, with 9 bases between. The CDR3 length is 12 residues. Unsorted PBMC DNA sequencing spanned ten immunoSEQ deep assay plates. Produced via immunoSEQ multiplex PCR; TCRdb's table is partial and in-frame only. The table includes some 470,000 clones, 70% to 80% detected once. The origin of this receptor is a woman aged 40-49 years in good health. Some clones in this sample may be carry-over from other donors' samples. V gene TRBV7-7 combines with J gene TRBJ2-5; D is possibly TRBD1 or TRBD2 (6 bases each). Sequenced sample: PBMCs. The CDR3 loop reads CASSFEGGTQYF. The CDR3 DNA sequence: TGTGCCAGCAGCTTCGAGGGGGGGACCCAGTACTTC.